This T cell receptor beta chain came from a study of human T cells and chemical hapten exposure. Across the whole study: Chiefly female patients presented with alopecia areata, totalis or universalis.

Study-level points and caveats: Alopecia in all donors means immunity may differ from healthy individuals. Among TCRs, those above 1 in 1000 frequency were unaffected by DPC sensitization.

About this clonotype: Its antigen is undetermined.

Individual cDNA molecules each carried unique molecular identifiers attached by the library. One entry per CDR3 protein, called by TCRdb with MiXCR from the RACE reads. In the table there are tens of thousands of distinct CDR3 sequences, approximately 9.9% of which are singletons. Time point of the sample: patch test 3, about 24 weeks after DPC sensitization. Treatment noted: therapeutic diphenylcyclopropenone sensitization with weekly scalp DPC. Germline trimming cut 6 bases from V and 5 bases from J; bases unmatched to any gene: 10. The CDR3 runs 15 residues. The germline V gene has CDR1 SEHNR and CDR2 FQNEAQ (reference sequence).

The chain recombines TRBV7-9 with TRBJ2-1; 7 bases line up with TRBD1. This sample comprised whole blood, obtained in connection with sensitization to the hapten diphenylcyclopropenone (DPC). The TCR originated in a woman in her forties with alopecia areata. Some clones in this sample may be carry-over from other donors' samples. In DNA form, the CDR3 reads TGTGCCAGCAGTCCGACAGGGATAAAGAACAATGAGCAGTTCTTC. This encodes CASSPTGIKNNEQFF. Together with reference TRBV7-9 and TRBJ2-1, the CDR3 gives the full variable domain: DTGVSQNPRHKITKRGQNVTFRCDPISEHNRLYWYRQTLGQGPEFLTYFQNEAQLEKSRLLSDRFSAERPKGSFSTLEIQRTEQGDSAMYLCASSPTGIKNNEQFFGPGTRLTVL.